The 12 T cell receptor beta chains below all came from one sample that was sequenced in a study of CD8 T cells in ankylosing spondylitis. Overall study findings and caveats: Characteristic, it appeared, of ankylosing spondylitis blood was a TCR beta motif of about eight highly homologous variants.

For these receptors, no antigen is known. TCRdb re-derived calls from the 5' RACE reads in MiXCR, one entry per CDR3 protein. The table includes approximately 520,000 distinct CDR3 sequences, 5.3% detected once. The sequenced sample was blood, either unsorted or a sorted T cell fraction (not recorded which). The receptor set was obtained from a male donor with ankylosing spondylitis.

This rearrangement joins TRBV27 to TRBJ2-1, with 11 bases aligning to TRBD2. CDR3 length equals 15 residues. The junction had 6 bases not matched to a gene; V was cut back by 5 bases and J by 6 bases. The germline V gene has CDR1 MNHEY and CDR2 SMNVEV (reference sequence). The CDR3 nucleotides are TGTGCCAGCAGTCCGGGACTAGCGGTGATCAATGAGCAGTTCTTC. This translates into CASSPGLAVINEQFF.

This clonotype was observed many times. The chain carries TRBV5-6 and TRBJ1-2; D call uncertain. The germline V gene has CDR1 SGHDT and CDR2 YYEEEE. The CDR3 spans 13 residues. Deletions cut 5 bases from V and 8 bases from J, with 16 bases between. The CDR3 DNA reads TGTGCCAGCAGAGCGGACGAGGGTCAGGGCTACACCTTC. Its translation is CASRADEGQGYTF.

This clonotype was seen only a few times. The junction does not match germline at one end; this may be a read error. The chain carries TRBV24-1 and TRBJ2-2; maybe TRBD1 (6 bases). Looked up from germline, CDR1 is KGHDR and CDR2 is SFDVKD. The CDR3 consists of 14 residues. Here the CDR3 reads CATSALGATGELFF. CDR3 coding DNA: TGTGCCACCAGTGCTTTGGGGGCGACCGGGGAGCTGTTTTTT.

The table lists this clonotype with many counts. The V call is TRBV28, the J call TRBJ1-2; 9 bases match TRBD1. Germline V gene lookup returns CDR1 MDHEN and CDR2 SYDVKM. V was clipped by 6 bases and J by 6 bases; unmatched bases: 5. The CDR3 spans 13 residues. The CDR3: CASRSDRGHGYTF. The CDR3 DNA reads TGTGCCAGCAGATCGGACAGGGGCCATGGCTACACCTTC.

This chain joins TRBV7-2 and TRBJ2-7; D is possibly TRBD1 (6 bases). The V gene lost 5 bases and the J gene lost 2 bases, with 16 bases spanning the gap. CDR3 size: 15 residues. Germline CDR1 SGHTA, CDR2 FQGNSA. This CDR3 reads CASSPRTVGTYEQYF. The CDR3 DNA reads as TGTGCCAGCAGCCCTCGGACAGTAGGTACCTACGAGCAGTACTTC.

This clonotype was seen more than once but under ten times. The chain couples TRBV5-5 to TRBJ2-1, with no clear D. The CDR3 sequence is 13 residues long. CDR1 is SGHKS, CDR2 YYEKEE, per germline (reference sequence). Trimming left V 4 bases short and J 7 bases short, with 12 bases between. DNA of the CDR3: TGTGCCAGCAGCCCCCATCTCAGGAATGAGCAGTTCTTC. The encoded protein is CASSPHLRNEQFF. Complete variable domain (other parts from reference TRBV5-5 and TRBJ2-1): DAGVTQSPTHLIKTRGQQVTLRCSPISGHKSVSWYQQVLGQGPQFIFQYYEKEERGRGNFPDRFSARQFPNYSSELNVNALLLGDSALYLCASSPHLRNEQFFGPGTRLTVL.

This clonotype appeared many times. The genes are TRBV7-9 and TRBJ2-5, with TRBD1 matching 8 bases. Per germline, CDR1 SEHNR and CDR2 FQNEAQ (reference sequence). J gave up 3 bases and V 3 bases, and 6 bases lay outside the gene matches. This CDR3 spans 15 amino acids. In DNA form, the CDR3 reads TGTGCCAGCAGCTTGGCCACAGGGGGGAAAGAGACCCAGTACTTC. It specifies CASSLATGGKETQYF. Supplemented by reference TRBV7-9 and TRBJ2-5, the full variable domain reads DTGVSQNPRHKITKRGQNVTFRCDPISEHNRLYWYRQTLGQGPEFLTYFQNEAQLEKSRLLSDRFSAERPKGSFSTLEIQRTEQGDSAMYLCASSLATGGKETQYFGPGTRLLVL.

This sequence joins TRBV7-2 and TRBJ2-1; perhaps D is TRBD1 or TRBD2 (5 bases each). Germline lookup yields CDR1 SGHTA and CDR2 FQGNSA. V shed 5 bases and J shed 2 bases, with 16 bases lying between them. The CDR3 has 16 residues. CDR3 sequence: CASSARPGPPYNEQFF. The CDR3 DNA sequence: TGTGCCAGCAGCGCCCGTCCGGGACCCCCCTACAATGAGCAGTTCTTC.

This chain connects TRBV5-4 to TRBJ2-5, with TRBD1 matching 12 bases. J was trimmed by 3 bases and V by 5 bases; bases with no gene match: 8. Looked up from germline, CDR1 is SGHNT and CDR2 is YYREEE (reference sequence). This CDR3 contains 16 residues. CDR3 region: CASSPGTGGTEETQYF. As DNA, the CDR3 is TGTGCCAGCAGTCCCGGGACAGGGGGCACCGAAGAGACCCAGTACTTC.

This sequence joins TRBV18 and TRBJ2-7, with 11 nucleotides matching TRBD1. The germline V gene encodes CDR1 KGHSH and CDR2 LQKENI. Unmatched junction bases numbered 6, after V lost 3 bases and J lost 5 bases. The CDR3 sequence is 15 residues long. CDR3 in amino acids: CASSPQDRGLDEQYF. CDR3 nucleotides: TGTGCCAGCTCACCCCAGGACAGGGGGCTCGACGAGCAGTACTTC.

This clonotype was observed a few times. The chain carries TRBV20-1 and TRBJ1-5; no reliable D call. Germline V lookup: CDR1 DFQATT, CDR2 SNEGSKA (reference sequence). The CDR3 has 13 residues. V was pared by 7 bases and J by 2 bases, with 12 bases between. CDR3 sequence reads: CSVRRTGNQPQHF. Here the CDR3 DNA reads TGCAGTGTTAGGCGAACAGGCAATCAGCCCCAGCATTTT.

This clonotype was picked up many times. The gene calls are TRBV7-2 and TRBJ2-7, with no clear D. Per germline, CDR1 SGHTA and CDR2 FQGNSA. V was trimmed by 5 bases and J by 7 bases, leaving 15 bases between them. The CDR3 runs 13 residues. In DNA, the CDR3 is TGTGCCAGCAGCCAGGCGACCGGTAGGGAGCAGTACTTC. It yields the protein CASSQATGREQYF. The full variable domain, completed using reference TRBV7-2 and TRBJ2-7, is GAGVSQSPSNKVTEKGKDVELRCDPISGHTALYWYRQSLGQGLEFLIYFQGNSAPDKSGLPSDRFSAERTGGSVSTLTIQRTQQEDSAVYLCASSQATGREQYFGPGTRLTVT.